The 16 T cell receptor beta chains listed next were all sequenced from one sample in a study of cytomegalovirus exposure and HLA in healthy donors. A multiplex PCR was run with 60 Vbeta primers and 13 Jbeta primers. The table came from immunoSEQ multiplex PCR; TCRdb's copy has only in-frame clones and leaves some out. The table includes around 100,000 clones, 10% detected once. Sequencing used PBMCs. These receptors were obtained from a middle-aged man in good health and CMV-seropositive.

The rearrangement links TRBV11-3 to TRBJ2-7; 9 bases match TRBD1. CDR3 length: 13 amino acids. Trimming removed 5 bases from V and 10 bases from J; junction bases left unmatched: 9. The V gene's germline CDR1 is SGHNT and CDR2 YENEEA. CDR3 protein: CASSPHRDRVQYF. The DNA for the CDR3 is TGTGCCAGCAGCCCCCACCGGGACAGGGTTCAGTACTTC.

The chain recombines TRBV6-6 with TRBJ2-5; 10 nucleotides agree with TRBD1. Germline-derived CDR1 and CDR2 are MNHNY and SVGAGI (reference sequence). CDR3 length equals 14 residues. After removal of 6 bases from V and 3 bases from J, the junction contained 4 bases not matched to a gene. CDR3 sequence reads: CASRSGTGEETQYF. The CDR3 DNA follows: TGTGCCAGCAGGTCCGGGACAGGGGAAGAGACCCAGTACTTC.

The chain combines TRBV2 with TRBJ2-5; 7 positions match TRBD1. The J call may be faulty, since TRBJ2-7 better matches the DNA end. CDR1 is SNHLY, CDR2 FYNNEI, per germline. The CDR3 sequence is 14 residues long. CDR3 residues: CASIKDRRPFEQYF. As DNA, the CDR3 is TGTGCCAGCATTAAGGACAGGAGACCTTTCGAGCAGTACTTC.

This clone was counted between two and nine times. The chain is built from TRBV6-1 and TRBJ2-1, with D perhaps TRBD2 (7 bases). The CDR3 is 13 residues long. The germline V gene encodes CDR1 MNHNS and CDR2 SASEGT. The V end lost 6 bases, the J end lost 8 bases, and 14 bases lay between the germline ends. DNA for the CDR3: TGTGCCAGCAGGGGAGGGGGTCGGGATGAGCAGTTCTTC. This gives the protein CASRGGGRDEQFF.

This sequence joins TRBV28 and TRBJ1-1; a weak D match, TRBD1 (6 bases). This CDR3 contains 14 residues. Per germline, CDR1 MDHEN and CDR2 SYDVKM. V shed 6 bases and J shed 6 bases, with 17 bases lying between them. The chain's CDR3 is CASSGDRFKAEAFF. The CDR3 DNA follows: TGTGCCAGCAGCGGCGACAGGTTTAAGGCTGAAGCTTTCTTT.

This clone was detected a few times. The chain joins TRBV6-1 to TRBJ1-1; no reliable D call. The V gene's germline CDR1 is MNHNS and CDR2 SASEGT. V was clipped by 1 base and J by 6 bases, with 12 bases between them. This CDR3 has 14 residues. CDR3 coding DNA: TGTGCCAGCAGTGAAGATGCGGGGTTCGCTGAAGCTTTCTTT. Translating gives CASSEDAGFAEAFF.

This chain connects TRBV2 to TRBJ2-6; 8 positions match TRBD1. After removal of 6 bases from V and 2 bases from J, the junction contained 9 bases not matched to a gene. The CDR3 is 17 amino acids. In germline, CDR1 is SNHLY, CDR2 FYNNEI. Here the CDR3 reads CASSRGRGPAGANVLTF. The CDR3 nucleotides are TGTGCCAGCAGCAGAGGCAGGGGGCCTGCTGGGGCCAACGTCCTGACTTTC.

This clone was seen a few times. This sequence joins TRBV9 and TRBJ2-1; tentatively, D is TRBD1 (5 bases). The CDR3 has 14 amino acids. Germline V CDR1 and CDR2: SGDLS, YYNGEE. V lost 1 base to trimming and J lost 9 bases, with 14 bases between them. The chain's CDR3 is CASSVRSRESEQFF. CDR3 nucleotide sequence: TGTGCCAGCAGCGTACGTTCCAGGGAAAGTGAGCAGTTCTTC.

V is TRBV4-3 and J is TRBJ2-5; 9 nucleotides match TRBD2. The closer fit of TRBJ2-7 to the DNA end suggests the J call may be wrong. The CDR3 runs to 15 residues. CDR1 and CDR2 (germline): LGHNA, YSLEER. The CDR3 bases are TGCGCCAGCAGCCAATTCCGACTAGCGGACTACGAGCAGTACTTC. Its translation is CASSQFRLADYEQYF.

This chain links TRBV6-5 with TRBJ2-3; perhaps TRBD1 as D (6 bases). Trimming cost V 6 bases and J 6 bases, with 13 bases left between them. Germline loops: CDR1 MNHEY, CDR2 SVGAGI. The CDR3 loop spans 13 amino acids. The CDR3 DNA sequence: TGTGCCAGCAGAAGCCCAGGGGCTGATACGCAGTATTTT. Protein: CASRSPGADTQYF.

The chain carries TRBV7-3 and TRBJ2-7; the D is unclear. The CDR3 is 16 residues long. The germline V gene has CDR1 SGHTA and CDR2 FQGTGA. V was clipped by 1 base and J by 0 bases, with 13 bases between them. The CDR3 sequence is CASSLNAAASSYEQYF. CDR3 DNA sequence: TGTGCCAGCAGCTTAAACGCCGCGGCCAGCTCCTACGAGCAGTACTTC.

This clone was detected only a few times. This CDR3 reads CSEGLAGLGNEQFF. As DNA, the CDR3 is TGCAGCGAGGGACTAGCGGGACTCGGTAATGAGCAGTTCTTC. This chain uses TRBV29-1 with TRBJ2-1; 13 bases match TRBD2. CDR3 length: 14 residues. V lost 7 bases, J lost 7 bases, and 7 bases stayed unmatched. Germline V gene sequence: CDR1 SQVTM, CDR2 ANQGSEA.

The CDR3 sequence: CASSFRGGTEAFF. The CDR3 DNA reads as TGTGCCAGCAGCTTCCGGGGGGGCACTGAAGCTTTCTTT. The chain employs TRBV28 and TRBJ1-1; TRBD1 might be the D (5 bases). Germline V lookup: CDR1 MDHEN, CDR2 SYDVKM. This CDR3 has 13 residues. The ends were cut back, 6 bases at V and 4 bases at J, with 12 bases in the middle.

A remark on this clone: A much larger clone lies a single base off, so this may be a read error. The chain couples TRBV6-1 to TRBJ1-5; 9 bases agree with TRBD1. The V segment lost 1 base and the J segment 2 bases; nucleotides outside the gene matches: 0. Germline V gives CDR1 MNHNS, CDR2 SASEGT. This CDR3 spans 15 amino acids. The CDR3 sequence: CASSEGTGGNQPQHF. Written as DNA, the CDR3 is TGTGCCAGCAGTGAAGGGACAGGGGGCAATCAGCCCCAGCATTTT.

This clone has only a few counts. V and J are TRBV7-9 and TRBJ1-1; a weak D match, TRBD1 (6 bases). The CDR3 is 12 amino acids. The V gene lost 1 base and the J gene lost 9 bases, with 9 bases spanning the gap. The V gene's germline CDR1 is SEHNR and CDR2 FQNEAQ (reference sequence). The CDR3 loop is CASSLDQGKAFF. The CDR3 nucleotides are TGTGCCAGCAGCTTAGACCAGGGGAAAGCTTTCTTT.

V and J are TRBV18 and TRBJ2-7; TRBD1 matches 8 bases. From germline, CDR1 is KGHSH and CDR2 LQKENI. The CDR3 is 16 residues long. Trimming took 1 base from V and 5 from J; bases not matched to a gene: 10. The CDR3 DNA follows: TGTGCCAGCTCACCACAGTTGGGACAGGCATCGAACGAGCAGTACTTC. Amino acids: CASSPQLGQASNEQYF.